The 27 T cell receptor beta chains given below trace back to one sample, sequenced in a study of cytomegalovirus exposure and HLA in healthy donors. The PCR had 60 Vbeta and 13 Jbeta primers. Produced via immunoSEQ multiplex PCR; TCRdb's table is partial and in-frame only. Here the sample spans 130,000 to 150,000 clones, roughly 80% being singletons. Material: PBMCs. These TCRs come from a woman aged 45-65 years in good health and CMV-seropositive.

The gene calls are TRBV28 and TRBJ1-4; a weak D match, TRBD1 (6 bases). Germline V gives CDR1 MDHEN, CDR2 SYDVKM. The V end lost 10 bases, the J end lost 8 bases, and 17 bases lay between the germline ends. The CDR3 extends over 13 amino acids. CDR3 DNA: TGTGCCACCATGGACAGTGGAAGGGAAAAACTGTTTTTT. It encodes CATMDSGREKLFF. The whole variable domain, remainder taken from reference TRBV28 and TRBJ1-4, is DVKVTQSSRYLVKRTGEKVFLECVQDMDHENMFWYRQDPGLGLRLIYFSYDVKMKEKGDIPEGYSVSREKKERFSLILESASTNQTSMYLCATMDSGREKLFFGSGTQLSVL.

As concerns this clone: Other DNA variants within this sample encode the same CDR3. The chain has TRBV7-2 and TRBJ1-2; 7 bases are shared with TRBD1. Trimming took 3 bases from V and 8 from J; bases not matched to a gene: 6. The CDR3 runs 13 residues. From germline, CDR1 is SGHTA and CDR2 FQGNSA. Here the CDR3 reads CASSFRDSKGYTF. CDR3 DNA: TGTGCCAGCAGCTTCCGGGACAGCAAAGGCTACACCTTC.

This chain uses TRBV7-9 with TRBJ1-3, with D possibly matching TRBD1 (5 bases). Germline V gives CDR1 SEHNR, CDR2 FQNEAQ (reference sequence). Trimming took 5 bases from V and 0 from J, leaving 11 bases between them. The CDR3 runs to 15 residues. As DNA, the CDR3 is TGTGCCAGCAGCACCCCGACAGACTCTGGAAACACCATATATTTT. Translation gives CASSTPTDSGNTIYF.

V and J are TRBV4-1 and TRBJ2-7; 12 nucleotides line up with TRBD2. Looked up from germline, CDR1 is MGHRA and CDR2 is YSYEKL. The CDR3 is 16 residues long. J lost 5 bases, V lost 4 bases, and 9 bases had no gene match. The CDR3 bases are TGCGCCAGCAGCCCCACATCTAGCGGGGGGGTAAACGAGCAGTACTTC. Encoded protein: CASSPTSSGGVNEQYF.

This chain uses TRBV5-1 with TRBJ2-5; weak D call: TRBD1 (6 bases). V lost 4 bases and J lost 2, with 9 bases in between. From germline, CDR1 is SGHRS and CDR2 YFSETQ. The CDR3 runs 13 residues. The CDR3 is CASSPGQQETQYF. CDR3 bases: TGCGCCAGCAGCCCCGGACAGCAAGAGACCCAGTACTTC.

V and J are TRBV28 and TRBJ2-3; 12 bases agree with TRBD2. Germline assignment: CDR1 MDHEN and CDR2 SYDVKM. This CDR3 has 15 residues. The V gene end was trimmed by 3 bases and the J gene end by 6 bases; junction bases not matched to a gene: 4. The DNA of the CDR3 is TGTGCCAGCAGTTTCACTAGCGGGGGGAAGGATACGCAGTATTTT. It encodes CASSFTSGGKDTQYF.

This clone was recorded a few times. The chain combines TRBV5-5 with TRBJ1-2; 8 bases line up with TRBD1. Germline V lookup: CDR1 SGHKS, CDR2 YYEKEE (reference sequence). CDR3 size: 13 residues. Unmatched junction bases numbered 6, after V lost 1 base and J lost 10 bases. This CDR3 is CASSLQQGEVYTF. Here the CDR3 DNA reads TGTGCCAGCAGCTTGCAACAGGGGGAGGTCTACACCTTC.

This rearrangement joins TRBV5-4 to TRBJ2-5; 11 bases fit TRBD2. J lost 6 bases, V lost 0 bases, and 1 base had no gene match. Germline CDR1 is SGHNT and CDR2 is YYREEE (reference sequence). The CDR3 loop spans 14 amino acids. Here the CDR3 reads CASSLGLAGKTQYF. DNA for the CDR3: TGTGCCAGCAGCTTGGGACTAGCGGGGAAGACCCAGTACTTC. The whole variable domain, filled in from reference TRBV5-4 and TRBJ2-5, reads ETGVTQSPTHLIKTRGQQVTLRCSSQSGHNTVSWYQQALGQGPQFIFQYYREEENGRGNFPPRFSGLQFPNYSSELNVNALELDDSALYLCASSLGLAGKTQYFGPGTRLLVL.

The count of this clone is one. The rearrangement links TRBV4-2 to TRBJ2-1; D is possibly TRBD1 (5 bases). Germline loops: CDR1 LGHNA, CDR2 YNFKEQ. Trimming pared 0 bases from V and 6 bases from J, leaving 12 bases between. The CDR3 runs 15 residues. The CDR3 coding sequence is TGTGCCAGCAGCCAAGAGTCCAGGGTCAGCAATGAGCAGTTCTTC. Its translation: CASSQESRVSNEQFF.

The rearrangement uses TRBV7-9 and TRBJ1-5; TRBD1 matches 7 bases. Germline V gives CDR1 SEHNR, CDR2 FQNEAQ (reference sequence). The junction had 6 bases not matched to a gene; V was cut back by 1 base and J by 6 bases. The CDR3 contains 15 residues. CDR3 DNA: TGTGCCAGCAGCTTAGTCACAGGGGCTACTCAGCCCCAGCATTTT. Residues: CASSLVTGATQPQHF.

This chain links TRBV9 with TRBJ2-3; the D gene is possibly TRBD1 (5 bases). The germline gives CDR1 SGDLS, CDR2 YYNGEE. CDR3 size: 14 residues. V lost 4 bases, J lost 0 bases, and 9 bases lay in between. Here the CDR3 reads CASSTQGSTDTQYF. The CDR3 nucleotides read TGTGCCAGCAGCACCCAGGGAAGCACAGATACGCAGTATTTT.

The rearrangement links TRBV19 to TRBJ2-3, with 8 positions matching TRBD2. Germline-derived CDR1 and CDR2 are LNHDA and SQIVND (reference sequence). This CDR3 contains 14 residues. The V segment lost 6 bases and the J segment 3 bases; nucleotides outside the gene matches: 5. The CDR3 coding sequence is TGTGCCAGTAGATTGACGGGGGGGACAGATACGCAGTATTTT. Translated: CASRLTGGTDTQYF.

V gene TRBV18 combines with J gene TRBJ1-1; D is perhaps TRBD1 (5 bases). This CDR3 is 13 amino acids long. Germline-derived CDR1 and CDR2 are KGHSH and LQKENI. Trimming cost V 6 bases and J 3 bases, with 11 bases left between them. CDR3 loop: CASSAGRDTEAFF. CDR3 nucleotides: TGTGCCAGCTCCGCAGGGAGGGACACTGAAGCTTTCTTT.

The V and J genes are TRBV6-5 and TRBJ2-7, with 10 bases identical to TRBD2. J was trimmed by 5 bases and V by 0 bases; bases with no gene match: 1. Germline V lookup: CDR1 MNHEY, CDR2 SVGAGI. This CDR3 region has 14 residues. The CDR3 is CASSYSTSGDEQYF. The CDR3 region has the DNA TGTGCCAGCAGTTACTCTACTAGCGGGGACGAGCAGTACTTC.

V gene TRBV6-6 combines with J gene TRBJ2-1; D is unclear. Per the germline V gene, CDR1 is MNHNY and CDR2 is SVGAGI (reference sequence). The CDR3 is made up of 11 amino acids. V was shortened by 6 bases and J by 5 bases, with 5 bases between the two germline ends. The CDR3 nucleotides read TGTGCCAGCAGAATAAACAATGAGCAGTTCTTC. Amino acid sequence: CASRINNEQFF.

The rearrangement uses TRBV15 and TRBJ2-7, with D unclear. CDR1 is LNHNV, CDR2 YYDKDF, per germline (reference sequence). The CDR3 is 15 amino acids. The V end was cut by 3 bases, the J end by 5 bases, with 17 bases between. The DNA for the CDR3 is TGTGCCACCAGCAGCGACACATCTTTTGGCCACGAGCAGTACTTC. It translates to CATSSDTSFGHEQYF.

This clone was detected a few times. V gene TRBV7-2 combines with J gene TRBJ1-5; 7 bases map to TRBD1. Trimming removed 6 bases from V and 5 bases from J; junction bases left unmatched: 7. CDR1 is SGHTA and CDR2 is FQGNSA in the germline V gene. The CDR3 contains 14 residues. The CDR3 reads CASSWDSGDQPQHF. DNA for the CDR3: TGTGCCAGCAGTTGGGACAGTGGGGATCAGCCCCAGCATTTT.

Regarding this clone: It is unclear where the CDR3 begins or ends on the DNA, so no DNA is shown, and the CDR3 is as TCRdb lists it. This chain joins TRBV2 and TRBJ2-7; TRBD2 is the table's D call and was not checked against the DNA. From its first to its last residue, the CDR3 has 14 amino acids. CDR1 SNHLY and CDR2 FYNNEI come from the germline V gene. CDR3 sequence: CASSSSKSSYEQYF.

The chain employs TRBV7-9 and TRBJ1-1; D unresolved. The CDR3 has 13 amino acids. Germline V gives CDR1 SEHNR, CDR2 FQNEAQ (reference sequence). V lost 1 base, J lost 2 bases, and 5 bases lay in between. In DNA form, the CDR3 reads TGTGCCAGCAGCTTAGACAGCAACACTGAAGCTTTCTTT. This encodes CASSLDSNTEAFF.

The J gene is TRBJ2-3, the V gene TRBV7-2; no firm D call. This CDR3 contains 14 residues. V was trimmed by 3 bases and J by 2 bases, leaving 9 bases between them. Per the germline V gene, CDR1 is SGHTA and CDR2 is FQGNSA. CDR3 in DNA: TGTGCCAGCAGCTTCGAGTTGAACACAGATACGCAGTATTTT. This codes for CASSFELNTDTQYF.

The rearrangement joins TRBV30 to TRBJ1-3; D is ambiguous. CDR3 length equals 11 residues. CDR1 is GTSNPN and CDR2 is SVGIG in the germline V gene (reference sequence). The germline V and J ends were trimmed by 4 bases and 7 bases, with 8 bases remaining between them. The CDR3 region is CAWTTQNTIYF. The CDR3 DNA reads as TGTGCCTGGACCACCCAGAACACCATATATTTT.

This chain links TRBV11-2 with TRBJ2-1; 8 nucleotides match TRBD2. The CDR3 sequence is 15 residues long. CDR1 is SGHAT and CDR2 is FQNNGV in the germline V gene. V gave up 5 bases and J gave up 5 bases; unmatched junction bases: 8. Here the CDR3 reads CASSTPGGSDNEQFF. Here the CDR3 DNA reads TGTGCCAGCAGCACCCCGGGGGGGTCCGACAATGAGCAGTTCTTC. The whole variable domain, filled in from reference TRBV11-2 and TRBJ2-1, reads EAGVAQSPRYKIIEKRQSVAFWCNPISGHATLYWYQQILGQGPKLLIQFQNNGVVDDSQLPKDRFSAERLKGVDSTLKIQPAKLEDSAVYLCASSTPGGSDNEQFFGPGTRLTVL.

This chain's CDR3 is CASSPWTSGGTYNEQFF. Here the CDR3 DNA reads TGCGCCAGCAGCCCCTGGACTAGCGGGGGGACCTACAATGAGCAGTTCTTC. The chain joins TRBV5-1 to TRBJ2-1; 14 nucleotides agree with TRBD2. The CDR3 spans 17 residues. Germline assignment: CDR1 SGHRS and CDR2 YFSETQ. Trimming took 4 bases from V and 2 from J; bases not matched to a gene: 5.

The rearrangement links TRBV5-4 to TRBJ2-5; 8 positions agree with TRBD2. Germline V gives CDR1 SGHNT, CDR2 YYREEE (reference sequence). This CDR3 comprises 15 residues. V lost 1 base to trimming and J lost 2 bases; unmatched junction nucleotides: 4. In DNA, the CDR3 is TGTGCCAGCAGCTTGATTCCTAGCGGGCAAGAGACCCAGTACTTC. Translation: CASSLIPSGQETQYF. The full variable domain, in which reference TRBV5-4 and TRBJ2-5 provide the parts outside the CDR3, is ETGVTQSPTHLIKTRGQQVTLRCSSQSGHNTVSWYQQALGQGPQFIFQYYREEENGRGNFPPRFSGLQFPNYSSELNVNALELDDSALYLCASSLIPSGQETQYFGPGTRLLVL.

The rearrangement links TRBV20-1 to TRBJ1-2; D call uncertain. V lost 3 bases, J lost 5 bases, and 4 bases lay in between. The CDR3 runs to 10 residues. From germline, CDR1 is DFQATT and CDR2 SNEGSKA (reference sequence). For the CDR3, the DNA is TGCAGTGCTAGGGAGTATGGCTACACCTTC. Protein sequence: CSAREYGYTF.

The V call is TRBV28, the J call TRBJ2-7, with 9 positions matching TRBD2. Germline assignment: CDR1 MDHEN and CDR2 SYDVKM. Trimming cost V 5 bases and J 3 bases; bases outside gene matches: 17. The CDR3 length is 18 residues. CDR3 nucleotides: TGTGCCAGCAGTCTATTGCCAGGAGCGGGGGGCCGTGGCTACGAGCAGTACTTC. Translated: CASSLLPGAGGRGYEQYF. Combining the CDR3 with reference TRBV28 and TRBJ2-7 gives the whole variable domain DVKVTQSSRYLVKRTGEKVFLECVQDMDHENMFWYRQDPGLGLRLIYFSYDVKMKEKGDIPEGYSVSREKKERFSLILESASTNQTSMYLCASSLLPGAGGRGYEQYFGPGTRLTVT.

This chain's CDR3 is CAWSLLGQGRTPLHF. In nucleotides, the CDR3 is TGTGCCTGGAGTCTCCTTGGACAGGGAAGGACACCCCTCCACTTT. The chain uses TRBV30 and TRBJ1-6; 8 bases line up with TRBD1. Per the germline V gene, CDR1 is GTSNPN and CDR2 is SVGIG (reference sequence). The V segment lost 2 bases and the J segment 11 bases; nucleotides outside the gene matches: 11. The CDR3 length is 15 residues.